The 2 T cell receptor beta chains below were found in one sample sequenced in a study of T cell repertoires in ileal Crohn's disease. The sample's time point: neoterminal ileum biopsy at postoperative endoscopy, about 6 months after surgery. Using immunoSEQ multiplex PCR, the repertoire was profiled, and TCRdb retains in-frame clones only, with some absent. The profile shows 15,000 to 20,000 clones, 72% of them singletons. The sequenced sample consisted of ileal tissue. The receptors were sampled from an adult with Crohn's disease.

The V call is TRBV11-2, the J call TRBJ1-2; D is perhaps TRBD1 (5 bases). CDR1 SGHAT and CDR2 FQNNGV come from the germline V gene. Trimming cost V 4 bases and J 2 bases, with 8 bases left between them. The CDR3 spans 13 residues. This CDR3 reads CASSSDRNYGYTF. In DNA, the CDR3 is TGTGCCAGCAGCTCCGACAGAAACTATGGCTACACCTTC.

The CDR3 DNA sequence: TGTGCCAGCAGCTCCAGGGGGCGGAGCACCGGGGAGCTGTTTTTT. It specifies CASSSRGRSTGELFF. The V gene is TRBV13, the J gene TRBJ2-2; the match to TRBD1 covers 8 bases. With 4 bases clipped from V and 4 bases from J, the junction kept 5 bases outside the gene matches. The CDR3 contains 15 residues. Germline CDR1 reads PRHDT; CDR2 reads FYEKMQ (reference sequence).